One sample yielded the 10 T cell receptor beta chains listed below, sequenced in a study of T cells in Graves' hyperthyroidism and ophthalmopathy. Using RNA transcripts as the source, TCR beta CDR3 regions were amplified. The TCR CDR3 first-round RT-PCR relied on the HTBI primer set. In TCRdb, the multiplex PCR reads were re-called with MiXCR into one record per CDR3 protein. In the table there are about 600,000 distinct CDR3 sequences, about a sixth of which are singletons. Input material: blood. These receptors were taken from a woman in her 40s with Graves' ophthalmopathy.

DNA of the CDR3: TGTGCCAGCAGCGCCACTTCCACCGGGACCGAGCAGTACTTC. It codes for CASSATSTGTEQYF. This chain uses TRBV7-9 with TRBJ2-7; the D gene could be TRBD1 or TRBD2 (5 bases each). The germline V and J ends were trimmed by 5 bases and 6 bases, with 17 bases remaining between them. Germline values: CDR1 SEHNR, CDR2 FQNEAQ (reference sequence). The CDR3 length is 14 residues.

The chain combines TRBV20-1 with TRBJ2-3, with D possibly being TRBD2 (6 bases). Germline assignment: CDR1 DFQATT and CDR2 SNEGSKA (reference sequence). Trimming shortened V by 6 bases and J by 4 bases, and 17 bases separated the two germline ends. The length of the CDR3 is 14 residues. Written as DNA, the CDR3 is TGCAGTGCCCGCGGGGCGGCCGATCCAGATACGCAGTATTTT. Amino acids: CSARGAADPDTQYF.

This clonotype was seen repeatedly, ten times or more. This rearrangement joins TRBV5-1 to TRBJ2-3; D possibly uses TRBD1 or TRBD2 (6 bases each). CDR3 length: 15 residues. Germline CDR1 and CDR2: SGHRS and YFSETQ. The V end was cut by 5 bases, the J end by 2 bases, with 15 bases between. This CDR3 reads CASRSRGLDTDTQYF. CDR3 in DNA: TGCGCCAGCAGGTCTCGGGGGCTAGACACAGATACGCAGTATTTT. Full variable domain (missing parts from reference TRBV5-1 and TRBJ2-3): KAGVTQTPRYLIKTRGQQVTLSCSPISGHRSVSWYQQTPGQGLQFLFEYFSETQRNKGNFPGRFSGRQFSNSRSEMNVSTLELGDSALYLCASRSRGLDTDTQYFGPGTRLTVL.

The chain recombines TRBV10-3 with TRBJ2-7; TRBD1 might be the D (6 bases). Germline CDR1 and CDR2: ENHRY and SYGVKD. This CDR3 contains 13 residues. Trimming pared 10 bases from V and 3 bases from J, leaving 16 bases between. The CDR3 sequence is CATTGSNFYEQYF. The CDR3 DNA reads TGTGCCACAACAGGGTCGAATTTCTACGAGCAGTACTTC.

This clonotype came up a few times. This chain links TRBV7-2 with TRBJ2-5; the match to TRBD2 covers 7 bases. CDR1 and CDR2 from the germline V gene are SGHTA and FQGNSA. The CDR3 length is 14 residues. The V segment lost 3 bases and the J segment 5 bases; nucleotides outside the gene matches: 6. CDR3 sequence: CASSFAGVRETQYF. CDR3 nucleotides: TGTGCCAGCAGCTTCGCGGGGGTGAGGGAGACCCAGTACTTC.

The chain has TRBV12-3 or TRBV12-4 and TRBJ2-7, with 7 bases matching TRBD2. The CDR3 totals 17 residues. After removal of 6 bases from V and 7 bases from J, the junction contained 21 bases not matched to a gene. CDR3 sequence: CASSPGGRGPPTREQYF. As DNA, the CDR3 is TGTGCCAGCAGCCCGGGGGGTAGGGGACCTCCAACGCGGGAGCAGTACTTC.

This clonotype was found many times. J is TRBJ1-2 and V is TRBV3-1; 8 bases are shared with TRBD1. The germline V gene encodes CDR1 LGHDT and CDR2 YNNKEL (reference sequence). The CDR3 spans 13 residues. Trimming at V came to 4 bases and at J to 4 bases, leaving 2 bases not matched to a gene. Written as DNA, the CDR3 is TGTGCCAGCAGCCGGACAGGGATCTATGGCTACACCTTC. Amino acid sequence: CASSRTGIYGYTF.

The chain links TRBV14 to TRBJ1-3; possibly TRBD1 for D (5 bases). Germline V gene lookup returns CDR1 SGHDN and CDR2 FVKESK. There are 15 residues in the CDR3. Trimming left V 1 base short and J 4 bases short, with 11 bases between. The CDR3 sequence: CASSQGGFFGNTIYF. CDR3 nucleotide sequence: TGTGCCAGCAGCCAAGGGGGGTTCTTCGGAAACACCATATATTTT.

The chain recombines TRBV2 with TRBJ1-2; possibly TRBD1 for D (6 bases). The CDR3 extends over 11 amino acids. The V gene lost 5 bases and the J gene lost 10 bases, with 11 bases spanning the gap. The V gene's germline CDR1 is SNHLY and CDR2 FYNNEI. The CDR3 DNA sequence: TGTGCCAGCAGTTCCTACAGGGACTACACCTTC. It codes for CASSSYRDYTF.

This clonotype was detected only a few times. The chain has TRBV7-3 and TRBJ2-1, with 9 nucleotides matching TRBD2. The ends lost 2 bases at V and 7 bases at J; junction bases unmatched: 6. CDR1 and CDR2 from the germline V gene are SGHTA and FQGTGA. CDR3 length equals 15 residues. The CDR3 here is CASSLYSGRVNEQFF. CDR3 nucleotide sequence: TGTGCCAGCAGCTTATATAGCGGGAGAGTTAATGAGCAGTTCTTC.